A selection of T cell receptor beta chains follows, all from one sample in a study of blood T cell repertoires in COVID-19. Only in-frame clones appear in the TCRdb table, and some are missing; sequencing was by immunoSEQ multiplex PCR. The table has approximately 170,000 clones, about 84% seen once. What was sequenced was PBMCs or T cells enriched from blood (not recorded which). These TCRs come from a man aged 45-60 years who had recovered from COVID-19. The CDR3 runs from the conserved cysteine through the conserved F or W. Each record gives: CDR3 DNA, CDR3 protein, V gene, D gene, clone size, J gene. D genes are given only for firm matches. Not all rows give a size; the values are once, few, many and, for expanded clones, a class.

CDR3nt: TGTGCCAGCAGAGACAGGGAATCCTATAATTCACCCCTCCACTTT
CDR3aa: CASRDRESYNSPLHF
v_gene: TRBV2
d_gene: TRBD1
abundance: -
j_gene: TRBJ1-6

CDR3nt: TGTGCCAGCAGTCAACGCGCAGCGCCGCTTAACTATGGCTACACCTTC
CDR3aa: CASSQRAAPLNYGYTF
v_gene: TRBV27
d_gene: -
abundance: few
j_gene: TRBJ1-2

CDR3nt: TGTGCCAGCAGCGGGACAGATAGCACAGATACGCAGTATTTT
CDR3aa: CASSGTDSTDTQYF
v_gene: TRBV3-1/TRBV3-2
d_gene: TRBD1
abundance: -
j_gene: TRBJ2-3

CDR3nt: TGCGCCAGGGCCGGGACAGGGGCTGGAAACACCATATATTTT
CDR3aa: CARAGTGAGNTIYF
v_gene: TRBV5-1
d_gene: TRBD1
abundance: few
j_gene: TRBJ1-3

CDR3nt: TGTGCCAGCAGCCAATCTTCCGACGAGCAGTACTTC
CDR3aa: CASSQSSDEQYF
v_gene: TRBV16
d_gene: -
abundance: once
j_gene: TRBJ2-7

CDR3nt: TGTGCCAGTAGCTACCCCAGGGAAAAACTGTTTTTT
CDR3aa: CASSYPREKLFF
v_gene: TRBV19
d_gene: -
abundance: -
j_gene: TRBJ1-4

CDR3nt: TGTGCCAGCAGCTTTGGGCCTCTAGCGGGGTTAAACAATGAGCAGTTCTTC
CDR3aa: CASSFGPLAGLNNEQFF
v_gene: TRBV5-6
d_gene: TRBD2
abundance: -
j_gene: TRBJ2-1

CDR3nt: TGTGCCAGCAGTCTGGGGACTAGCCGCGAGCAGTACTTC
CDR3aa: CASSLGTSREQYF
v_gene: TRBV28
d_gene: TRBD2
abundance: -
j_gene: TRBJ2-7

CDR3nt: TGCGCCAGCAGCTTGGGAGGGGGAACTAATGAAAAACTGTTTTTT
CDR3aa: CASSLGGGTNEKLFF
v_gene: TRBV5-1
d_gene: -
abundance: -
j_gene: TRBJ1-4

CDR3nt: TGTGCCAGCAGTTTACCAGGGTCTAACACTGAAGCTTTCTTT
CDR3aa: CASSLPGSNTEAFF
v_gene: TRBV28
d_gene: -
abundance: -
j_gene: TRBJ1-1

CDR3nt: TGTGCCAGCAGCCACCTGGGGAGGTCTTACTCTGGAAACACCATATATTTT
CDR3aa: CASSHLGRSYSGNTIYF
v_gene: TRBV3-1/TRBV3-2
d_gene: -
abundance: -
j_gene: TRBJ1-3

CDR3nt: TGTGCCAGTAGTTCACACGATTATAGCAATCAGCCCCAGCATTTT
CDR3aa: CASSSHDYSNQPQHF
v_gene: TRBV19
d_gene: -
abundance: -
j_gene: TRBJ1-5

CDR3nt: TGCAGCGTCGCTTGGCGGTACACTGAAGCTTTCTTT
CDR3aa: CSVAWRYTEAFF
v_gene: TRBV29-1
d_gene: -
abundance: -
j_gene: TRBJ1-1

CDR3nt: TGTGCCAGCGCCCTAACTAGCGGGGGGTTCGAGACCCAGTACTTC
CDR3aa: CASALTSGGFETQYF
v_gene: TRBV5-5
d_gene: TRBD2
abundance: -
j_gene: TRBJ2-5

CDR3nt: TGTGCCAGCAGCCCCCCCCGAGGGGAAAAACTGTTTTTT
CDR3aa: CASSPPRGEKLFF
v_gene: TRBV5-5
d_gene: -
abundance: -
j_gene: TRBJ1-4

CDR3nt: TGTGCCAGCCGTCCTGCGGGGCAGGGTCGCAATGAGCAGTTCTTC
CDR3aa: CASRPAGQGRNEQFF
v_gene: TRBV6-5
d_gene: -
abundance: -
j_gene: TRBJ2-1

CDR3nt: TGTGCCAGCAGCCCAACGTTGGGGCTCCAAGAGACCCAGTACTTC
CDR3aa: CASSPTLGLQETQYF
v_gene: TRBV11-2
d_gene: -
abundance: few
j_gene: TRBJ2-5

CDR3nt: TGTGCCATCAGTGAGACGCAGGGCCGCAATCAGCCCCAGCATTTT
CDR3aa: CAISETQGRNQPQHF
v_gene: TRBV10-3
d_gene: -
abundance: -
j_gene: TRBJ1-5

CDR3nt: TGTGCCAGCAGCTTAAGCCCCCCTGAGGGGACAGCGAACACTGAAGCTTTCTTT
CDR3aa: CASSLSPPEGTANTEAFF
v_gene: TRBV7-3
d_gene: TRBD1
abundance: -
j_gene: TRBJ1-1

CDR3nt: TGTGCCAGCAGTTTCCGGGCAGGGGAGTTAAGGGACTATGGCTACACCTTC
CDR3aa: CASSFRAGELRDYGYTF
v_gene: TRBV28
d_gene: -
abundance: -
j_gene: TRBJ1-2